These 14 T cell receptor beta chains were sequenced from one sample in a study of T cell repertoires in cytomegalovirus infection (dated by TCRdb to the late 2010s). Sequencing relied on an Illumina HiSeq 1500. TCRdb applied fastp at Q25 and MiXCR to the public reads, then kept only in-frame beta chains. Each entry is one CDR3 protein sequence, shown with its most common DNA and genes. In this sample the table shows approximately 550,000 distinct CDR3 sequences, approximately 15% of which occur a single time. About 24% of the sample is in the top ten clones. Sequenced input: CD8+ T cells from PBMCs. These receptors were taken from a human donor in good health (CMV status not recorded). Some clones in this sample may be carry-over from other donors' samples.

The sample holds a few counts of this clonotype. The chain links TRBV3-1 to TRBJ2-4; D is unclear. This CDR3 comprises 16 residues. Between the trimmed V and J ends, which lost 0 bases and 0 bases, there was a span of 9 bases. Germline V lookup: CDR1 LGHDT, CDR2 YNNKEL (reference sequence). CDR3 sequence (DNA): TGTGCCAGCAGCCAAGATCTCGGCACAGCCAAAAACATTCAGTACTTC. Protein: CASSQDLGTAKNIQYF.

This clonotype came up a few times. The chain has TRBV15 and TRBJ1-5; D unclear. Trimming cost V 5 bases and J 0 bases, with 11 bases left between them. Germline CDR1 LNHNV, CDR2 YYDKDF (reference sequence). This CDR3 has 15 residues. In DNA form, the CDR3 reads TGTGCCACCAGCCCCCGGCTCCATAGCAATCAGCCCCAGCATTTT. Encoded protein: CATSPRLHSNQPQHF. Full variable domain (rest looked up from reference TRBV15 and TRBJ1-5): DAMVIQNPRYQVTQFGKPVTLSCSQTLNHNVMYWYQQKSSQAPKLLFHYYDKDFNNEADTPDNFQSRRPNTSFCFLDIRSPGLGDTAMYLCATSPRLHSNQPQHFGDGTRLSIL.

CDR3 residues: CASSFGVVYGYTF. The CDR3 DNA is TGCGCCAGCAGCTTCGGTGTTGTCTATGGCTACACCTTC. The chain employs TRBV5-1 and TRBJ1-2; unclear D gene. Germline CDR1 and CDR2: SGHRS and YFSETQ. The germline V and J ends were trimmed by 2 bases and 4 bases, with 9 bases remaining between them. CDR3 length: 13 amino acids. The whole variable domain, remainder taken from reference TRBV5-1 and TRBJ1-2, is KAGVTQTPRYLIKTRGQQVTLSCSPISGHRSVSWYQQTPGQGLQFLFEYFSETQRNKGNFPGRFSGRQFSNSRSEMNVSTLELGDSALYLCASSFGVVYGYTFGSGTRLTVV.

CDR3: CASIPGGTGNEQFF. CDR3 DNA: TGTGCCAGCATACCGGGGGGGACAGGTAATGAGCAGTTCTTC. V is TRBV27 and J is TRBJ2-1; D may match TRBD1 or TRBD2 (8 bases each). The germline CDR1 and CDR2 sequences are MNHEY and SMNVEV (reference sequence). V lost 7 bases and J 7 bases, leaving 17 bases between the germline ends. The CDR3 is made up of 14 amino acids.

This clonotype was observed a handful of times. CDR3 sequence reads: CAISLSDAAYEQYF. CDR3 DNA sequence: TGTGCCATCAGTCTGTCTGACGCAGCCTACGAGCAGTACTTC. The genes are TRBV10-3 and TRBJ2-7; D remains unclear. The CDR3 runs to 14 residues. Germline V gene data show CDR1 as ENHRY and CDR2 as SYGVKD. The V gene lost 5 bases and the J gene lost 2 bases, with 13 bases spanning the gap.

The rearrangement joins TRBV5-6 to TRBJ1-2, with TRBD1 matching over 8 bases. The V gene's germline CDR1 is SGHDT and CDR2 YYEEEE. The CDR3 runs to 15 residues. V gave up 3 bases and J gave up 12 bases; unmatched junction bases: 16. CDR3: CASSYDRQGTKAHTF. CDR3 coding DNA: TGTGCCAGCAGCTATGACCGACAGGGGACGAAAGCCCACACCTTC.

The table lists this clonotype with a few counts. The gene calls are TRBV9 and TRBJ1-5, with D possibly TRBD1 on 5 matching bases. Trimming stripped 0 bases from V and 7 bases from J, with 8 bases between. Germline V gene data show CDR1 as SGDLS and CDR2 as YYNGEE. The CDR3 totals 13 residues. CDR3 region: CASSVDGGQPQHF. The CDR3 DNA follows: TGTGCCAGCAGCGTAGATGGGGGACAGCCCCAGCATTTT.

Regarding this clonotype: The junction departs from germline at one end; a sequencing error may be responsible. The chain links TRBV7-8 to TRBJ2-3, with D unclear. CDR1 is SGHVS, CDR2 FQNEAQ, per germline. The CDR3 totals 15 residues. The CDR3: CASGLNVLSTDTHYF. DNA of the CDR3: TGTGCCAGCGGCTTAAACGTCTTGAGCACAGATACGCATTATTTT.

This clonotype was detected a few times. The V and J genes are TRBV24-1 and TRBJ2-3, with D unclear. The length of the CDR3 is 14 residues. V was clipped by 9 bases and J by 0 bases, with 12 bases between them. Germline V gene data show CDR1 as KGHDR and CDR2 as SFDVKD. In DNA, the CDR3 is TGTGCCACCGTTGACTCGTCTAGCACAGATACGCAGTATTTT. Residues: CATVDSSSTDTQYF.

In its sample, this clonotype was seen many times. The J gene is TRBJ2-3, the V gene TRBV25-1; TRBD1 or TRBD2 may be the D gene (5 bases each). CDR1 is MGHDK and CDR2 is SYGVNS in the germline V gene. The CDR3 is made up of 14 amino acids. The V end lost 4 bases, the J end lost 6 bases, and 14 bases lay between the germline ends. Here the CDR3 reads CASSGPGPLDTQYF. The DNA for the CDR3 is TGTGCCAGCAGTGGGCCGGGGCCATTGGATACGCAGTATTTT.

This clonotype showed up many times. Written as DNA, the CDR3 is TGTGCCGTTGGGACTAGCGGGGGGGCCGGGTCCTACGAGCAGTACTTC. Amino acid sequence: CAVGTSGGAGSYEQYF. V and J are TRBV10-3 and TRBJ2-7; 16 bases map to TRBD2. Germline V CDR1 and CDR2: ENHRY, SYGVKD. This CDR3 contains 16 residues. V lost 11 bases, J lost 1 base, and 8 bases stayed unmatched.

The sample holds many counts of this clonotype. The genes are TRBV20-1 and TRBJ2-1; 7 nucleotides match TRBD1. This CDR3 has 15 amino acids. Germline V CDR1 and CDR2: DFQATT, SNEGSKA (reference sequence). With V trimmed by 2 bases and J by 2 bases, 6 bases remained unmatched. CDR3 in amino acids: CSARLRQGAYNEQFF. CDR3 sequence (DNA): TGCAGTGCTAGACTACGACAGGGAGCCTACAATGAGCAGTTCTTC.

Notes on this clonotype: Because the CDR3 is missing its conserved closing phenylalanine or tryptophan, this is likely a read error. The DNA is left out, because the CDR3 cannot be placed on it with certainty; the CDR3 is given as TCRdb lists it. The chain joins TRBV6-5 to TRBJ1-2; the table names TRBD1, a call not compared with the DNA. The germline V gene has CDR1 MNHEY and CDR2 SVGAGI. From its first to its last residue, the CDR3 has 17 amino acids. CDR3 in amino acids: CARSYLYPDRDREGYTL.

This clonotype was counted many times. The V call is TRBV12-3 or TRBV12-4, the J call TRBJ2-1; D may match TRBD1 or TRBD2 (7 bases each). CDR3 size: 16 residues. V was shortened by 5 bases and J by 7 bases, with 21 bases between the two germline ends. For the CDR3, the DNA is TGTGCCAGCAGTCCCTCAGGGGGGAGGGCCATAAATGAGCAGTTCTTC. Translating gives CASSPSGGRAINEQFF.